The TCR beta chain under discussion was sequenced for a study of shared clonotypes between healthy human individuals. Study in general: The study used three CD4 naive, three CD4 memory, two CD8 naive and one CD8 memory plate per donor. Study-level points and caveats: Roughly 5% of naive CD4 clonotypes were shared across four donors. Non-shared clonotypes were found to have lower generation probabilities than the clonotypes that were shared by all four of the sorted-subset donors.

CDR1 and CDR2 from the germline V gene are SGHTA and FQGNSA. This CDR3 has 14 amino acids. Trimming removed 6 bases from V and 9 bases from J, with 15 bases in between. Subsets obtained from CD4+ cells comprised CD45RA+ naive and CD45RA-negative memory cells. Points on this clone: The antigen remains unidentified.

Generated by immunoSEQ multiplex PCR, the TCRdb table keeps only in-frame clones and is missing some. The sample records fewer than 3 million clones, just under 95% being singletons. This TCR was sampled from a man between 18 and 35 years old in good health. Some clones in this sample may be carry-over from other donors' samples. Source material: naive CD4+ T cells from PBMCs. Subset reported: CD45RA+ positively selected. The J gene is TRBJ1-6, the V gene TRBV7-2; D is undetermined. CDR3 DNA sequence: TGTGCCAGCAGACAAGCCCAGTTTCGTTCACCCCTCCACTTT. Encoded protein: CASRQAQFRSPLHF.